The clone carrying this T cell receptor (beta chain) occurred a few times. These data originate in a study of shared clonotypes between healthy human individuals. An even split of each subset's genomic DNA across several immunoSEQ plates was performed. In the original processing: There were no quality scores in the junction-only immunoSEQ sequences, so filtering differed. Clones were sequenced by immunoSEQ multiplex PCR, and TCRdb holds only the in-frame ones, with some missing. From that table come the V and J calls and clone size; the DNA was used to work out D and trimming. The repertoire has about 480,000 clones, 79% of them found once; the top ten carry 13%. V was trimmed by 2 bases and J by 4 bases, leaving 12 bases between them. The germline V gene has CDR1 LNHDA and CDR2 SQIVND (reference sequence). CDR3 length: 15 amino acids. Those who donated, Caucasian adults without exception, all lived in Nashville, Tennessee.

The receptor comes from a woman between 40 and 50 years old in good health. Some clones in this sample may be carry-over from other donors' samples. Material: PBMCs. The chain is built from TRBV19 and TRBJ1-5; no firm D call. CDR3 DNA sequence: TGTGCCAGTAGTATATTTCCTGTTGGGAATCAGCCCCAGCATTTT. It yields the protein CASSIFPVGNQPQHF. Using reference TRBV19 and TRBJ1-5 for the parts outside the CDR3, the full variable domain is DGGITQSPKYLFRKEGQNVTLSCEQNLNHDAMYWYRQDPGQGLRLIYYSQIVNDFQKGDIAEGYSVSREKKESFPLTVTSAQKNPTAFYLCASSIFPVGNQPQHFGDGTRLSIL.